Sequencing of this TCR beta chain was carried out in a study of sequential checkpoint blockade in melanoma (dated by TCRdb to the late 2010s). Context from the whole study: Using 1:1 randomization, the trial assigned patients either to first-line nivolumab followed by ipilimumab (arm A) or to ipilimumab followed by nivolumab (arm B). Maintenance nivolumab was given following each of the two trial sequences. DNA from 75 to 95 pretreatment melanoma tumor samples underwent TCRbeta immunosequencing. Roughly 20 patients had matched tumor biopsies taken before treatment and at week 13, after single-agent nivolumab (arm A) or ipilimumab (arm B). Approximately 80% of the matched pre- and post-treatment tumor biopsy pairs came from the same lesion.

The CDR3 measures 15 amino acids from cysteine to phenylalanine. Only the CDR3 region is kept as DNA, spanning 45 bases read in frame from base 1. The germline V gene specifies MNHGY as CDR1 and SAAAGT as CDR2. The junction shows trimming of 6 bases on V and 5 bases on J, and the gene matches do not reach 9 bases of it. The research as a whole found: Within-arm analyses of tumor T-cell fraction were limited by small sample sizes and reduced statistical power. PD-L1 staining and CD8+ T-cell counts correlated with tumor T-cell fraction and clonality, whereas mutational load did not. In the nivolumab-first arm (arm A), pretreatment tumor TIL clonality was associated with response (P = .04). Validation of the response-prediction model combining TCR metrics and mutation burden is needed in larger, independent patient cohorts. Patients with increases in tumor T-cell fraction and clonality by week 13 were approximately 30 times more likely to achieve clinical benefit.

About this clone itself: Its antigen remains unidentified. It has no much larger one-base neighbor in the sample; base qualities were not kept.

The immunoSEQ Assay was used to immunosequence TCRbeta CDR3 regions from genomic DNA. Before high-throughput sequencing, genomic DNA was amplified using bias-controlled multiplex PCR. As for the original processing: To quantify the absolute abundance of each unique TCRbeta CDR3 region, the sequences were collapsed and filtered. Clonality was defined as 1 minus Pielou's evenness and was calculated using productive rearrangements only. Tumor T-cell fraction was calculated by normalizing TCRbeta template counts to the amount of usable DNA, which was estimated from several housekeeping genes. Clones with significantly greater frequencies in on-treatment versus baseline samples were identified using a previously published method. The clones in this table, taken by TCRdb from immuneACCESS, are in-frame only. Not every clone is retained; where verified, under half of the shortfall comes from an unresolved V gene, and the cause of the rest is unknown. V and J calls plus clone size are reproduced from that table; the DNA served to infer D and trimming. This sample has 1,100 or so clones in its table, and about 20% of those were observed once. Jointly, the top ten make up under 20% of the sample.

In light of the paper, this sample's treatment or condition label describes: randomized to nivolumab then ipilimumab (arm A) or the reverse (arm B). Prior DNA-damaging chemotherapy had not been received by any trial patient. The samples were obtained from melanoma patients enrolled in CheckMate 064, an open-label, randomized phase II trial testing sequential checkpoint blockade. Genomic DNA from formalin-fixed paraffin-embedded (FFPE) tissue samples was used for tumor TCR sequencing. This specimen was tumor tissue (inferred from file names), taken from a patient given nivolumab and ipilimumab in sequence. The clonotype originates from a human donor with melanoma. The chain is assembled from TRBV6-8 and TRBJ2-2; TRBD2 agrees with 7 junctional bases. The DNA reads TGTGCCAGCAGCTCCGGACTAGACTTAACCGGGGAGCTGTTTTTT. Its protein reads: CASSSGLDLTGELFF.